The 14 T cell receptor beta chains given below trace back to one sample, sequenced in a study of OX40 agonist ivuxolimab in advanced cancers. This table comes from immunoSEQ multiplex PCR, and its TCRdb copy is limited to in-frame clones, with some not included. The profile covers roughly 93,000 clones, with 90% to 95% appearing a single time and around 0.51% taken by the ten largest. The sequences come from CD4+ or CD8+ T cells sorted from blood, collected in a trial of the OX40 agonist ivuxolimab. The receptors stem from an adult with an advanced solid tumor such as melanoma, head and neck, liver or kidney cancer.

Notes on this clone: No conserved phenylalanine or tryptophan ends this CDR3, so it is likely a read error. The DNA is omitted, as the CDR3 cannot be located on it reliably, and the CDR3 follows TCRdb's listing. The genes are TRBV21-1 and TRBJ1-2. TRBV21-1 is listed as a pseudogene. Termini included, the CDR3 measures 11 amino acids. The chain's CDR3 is CASSSGLTPLC.

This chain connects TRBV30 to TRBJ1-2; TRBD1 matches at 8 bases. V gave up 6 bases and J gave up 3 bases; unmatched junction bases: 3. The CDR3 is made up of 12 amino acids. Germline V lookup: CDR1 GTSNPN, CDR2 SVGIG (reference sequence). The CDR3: CACRTGHYGYTF. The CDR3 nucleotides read TGTGCCTGCCGGACAGGGCACTATGGCTACACCTTC.

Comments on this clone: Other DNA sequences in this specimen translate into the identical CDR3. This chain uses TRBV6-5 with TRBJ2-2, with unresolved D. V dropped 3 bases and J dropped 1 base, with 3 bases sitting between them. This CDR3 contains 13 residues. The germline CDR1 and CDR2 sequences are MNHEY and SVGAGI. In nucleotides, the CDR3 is TGTGCCAGCAGTTATGAGAACACCGGGGAGCTGTTTTTT. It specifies CASSYENTGELFF.

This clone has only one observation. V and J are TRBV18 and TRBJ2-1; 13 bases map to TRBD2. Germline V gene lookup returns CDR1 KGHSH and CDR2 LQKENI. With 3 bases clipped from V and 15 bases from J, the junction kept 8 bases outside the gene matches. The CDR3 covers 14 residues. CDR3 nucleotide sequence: TGTGCCAGCTCACCCGGACTAGCGGGAGACGGCCGGTTCTTC. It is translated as CASSPGLAGDGRFF.

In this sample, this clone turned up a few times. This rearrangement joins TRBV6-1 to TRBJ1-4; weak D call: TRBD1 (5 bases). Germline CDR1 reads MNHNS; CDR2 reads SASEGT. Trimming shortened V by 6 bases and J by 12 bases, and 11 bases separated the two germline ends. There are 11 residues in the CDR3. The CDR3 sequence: CASSPGGELFF. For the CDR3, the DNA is TGTGCCAGCAGCCCGGGGGGGGAACTGTTTTTT.

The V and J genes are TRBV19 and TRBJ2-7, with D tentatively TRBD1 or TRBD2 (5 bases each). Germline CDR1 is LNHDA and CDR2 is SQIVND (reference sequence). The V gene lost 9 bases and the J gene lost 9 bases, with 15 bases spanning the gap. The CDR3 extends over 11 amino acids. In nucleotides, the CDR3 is TGTGCCAGCGGGGACCCACCTCGGCAGTACTTC. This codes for CASGDPPRQYF.

CDR3 sequence (DNA): TGTGCCTGGAGCGGGACACCGAACACTGAAGCTTTCTTT. Its protein is CAWSGTPNTEAFF. The chain employs TRBV30 and TRBJ1-1; D perhaps matches TRBD1 (6 bases). V dropped 3 bases and J dropped 1 base, with 9 bases sitting between them. CDR1 is GTSNPN, CDR2 SVGIG, per germline (reference sequence). The CDR3 has 13 amino acids. The full variable domain, its missing parts supplied by reference TRBV30 and TRBJ1-1, is SQTIHQWPATLVQPVGSPLSLECTVEGTSNPNLYWYRQAAGRGLQLLFYSVGIGQISSEVPQNLSASRPQDRQFILSSKKLLLSDSGFYLCAWSGTPNTEAFFGQGTRLTVV.

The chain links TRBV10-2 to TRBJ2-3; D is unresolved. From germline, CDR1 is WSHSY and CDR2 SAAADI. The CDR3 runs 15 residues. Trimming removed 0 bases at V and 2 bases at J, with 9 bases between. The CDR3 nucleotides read TGCGCCAGCAGTGAGTCTGGCCACAACACAGATACGCAGTATTTT. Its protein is CASSESGHNTDTQYF.

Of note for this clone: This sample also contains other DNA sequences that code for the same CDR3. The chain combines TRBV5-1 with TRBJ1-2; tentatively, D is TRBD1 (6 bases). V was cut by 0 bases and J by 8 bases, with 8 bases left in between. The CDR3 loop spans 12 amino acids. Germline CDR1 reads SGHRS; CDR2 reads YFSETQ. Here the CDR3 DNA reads TGCGCCAGCAGCTTGGACAGGGAAGGCTACACCTTC. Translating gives CASSLDREGYTF. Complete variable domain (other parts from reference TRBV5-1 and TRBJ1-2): KAGVTQTPRYLIKTRGQQVTLSCSPISGHRSVSWYQQTPGQGLQFLFEYFSETQRNKGNFPGRFSGRQFSNSRSEMNVSTLELGDSALYLCASSLDREGYTFGSGTRLTVV.

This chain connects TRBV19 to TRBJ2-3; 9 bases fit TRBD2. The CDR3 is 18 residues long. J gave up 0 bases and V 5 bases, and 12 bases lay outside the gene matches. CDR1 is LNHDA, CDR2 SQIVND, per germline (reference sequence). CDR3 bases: TGTGCCAGTAGTGCCCAGTTCTGGCGGGAGGGTAGCACAGATACGCAGTATTTT. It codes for CASSAQFWREGSTDTQYF.

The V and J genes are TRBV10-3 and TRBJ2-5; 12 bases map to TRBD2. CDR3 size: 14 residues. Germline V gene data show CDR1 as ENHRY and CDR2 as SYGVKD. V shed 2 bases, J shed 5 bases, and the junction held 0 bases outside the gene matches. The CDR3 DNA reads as TGTGCCATCAGTGAGACTAGCGGGGGGGAGACCCAGTACTTC. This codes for CAISETSGGETQYF.

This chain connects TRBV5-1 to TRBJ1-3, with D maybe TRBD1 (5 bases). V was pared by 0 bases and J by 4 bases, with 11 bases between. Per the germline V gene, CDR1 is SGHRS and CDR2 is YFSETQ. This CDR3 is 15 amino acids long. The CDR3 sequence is CASSLEAGSGNTIYF. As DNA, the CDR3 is TGCGCCAGCAGCTTGGAGGCAGGGTCCGGAAACACCATATATTTT.

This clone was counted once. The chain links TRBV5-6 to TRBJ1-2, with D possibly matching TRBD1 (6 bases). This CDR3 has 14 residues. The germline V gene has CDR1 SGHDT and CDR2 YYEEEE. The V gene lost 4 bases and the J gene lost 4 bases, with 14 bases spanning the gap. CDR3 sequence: CASSHRDTVYGYTF. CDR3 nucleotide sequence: TGTGCCAGCAGCCACCGGGACACCGTCTATGGCTACACCTTC.

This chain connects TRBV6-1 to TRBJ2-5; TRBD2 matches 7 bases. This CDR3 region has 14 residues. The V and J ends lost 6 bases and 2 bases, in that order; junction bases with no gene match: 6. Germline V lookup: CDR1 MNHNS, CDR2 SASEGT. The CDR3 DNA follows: TGTGCCAGCAGACGACTAGCAAAACAAGAGACCCAGTACTTC. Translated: CASRRLAKQETQYF.